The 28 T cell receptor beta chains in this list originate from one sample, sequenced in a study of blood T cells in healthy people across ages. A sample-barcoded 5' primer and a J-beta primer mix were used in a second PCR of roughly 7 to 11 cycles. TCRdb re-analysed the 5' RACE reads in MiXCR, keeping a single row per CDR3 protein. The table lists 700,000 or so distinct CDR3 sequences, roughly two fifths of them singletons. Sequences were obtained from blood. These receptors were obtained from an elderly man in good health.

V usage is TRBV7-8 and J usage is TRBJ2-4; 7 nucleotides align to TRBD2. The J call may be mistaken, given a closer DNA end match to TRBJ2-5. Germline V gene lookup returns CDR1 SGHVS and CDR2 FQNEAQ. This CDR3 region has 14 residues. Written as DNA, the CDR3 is TGTGCCAGCAGCGCCTCAGGGAGGGGAGAGACCCAGTACTTC. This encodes CASSASGRGETQYF.

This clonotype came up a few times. CDR3 DNA: TGCGCCAGCAGCTTAGATACAGGGAACACCGGGGAGCTGTTTTTT. Its protein is CASSLDTGNTGELFF. The chain employs TRBV5-1 and TRBJ2-2, with TRBD1 as a possible D gene (5 bases). Germline V gene lookup returns CDR1 SGHRS and CDR2 YFSETQ. Between the trimmed V and J ends, which lost 2 bases and 1 base, there was a span of 9 bases. This CDR3 comprises 15 residues.

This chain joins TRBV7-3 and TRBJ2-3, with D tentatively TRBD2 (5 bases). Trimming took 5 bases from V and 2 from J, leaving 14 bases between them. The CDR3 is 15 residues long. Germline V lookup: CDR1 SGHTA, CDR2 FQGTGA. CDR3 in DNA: TGTGCCAGCAGCCAGAGGATAGCGACCACAGATACGCAGTATTTT. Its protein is CASSQRIATTDTQYF.

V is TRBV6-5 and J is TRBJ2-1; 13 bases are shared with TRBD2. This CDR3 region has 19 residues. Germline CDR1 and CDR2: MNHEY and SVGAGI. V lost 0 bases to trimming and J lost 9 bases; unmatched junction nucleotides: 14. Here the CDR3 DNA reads TGTGCCAGCAGTTACTCGATGACTTGGACTAGCGGGGGTTCGATTGAGCAGTTCTTC. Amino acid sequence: CASSYSMTWTSGGSIEQFF.

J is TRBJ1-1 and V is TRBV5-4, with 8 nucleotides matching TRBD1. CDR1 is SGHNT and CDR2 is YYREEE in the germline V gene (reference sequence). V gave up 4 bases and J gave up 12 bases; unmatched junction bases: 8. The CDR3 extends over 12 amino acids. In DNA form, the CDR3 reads TGTGCCAGCAGCCCGGACAGGGTAGTAACTTTCTTT. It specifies CASSPDRVVTFF. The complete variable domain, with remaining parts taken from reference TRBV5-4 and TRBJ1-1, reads ETGVTQSPTHLIKTRGQQVTLRCSSQSGHNTVSWYQQALGQGPQFIFQYYREEENGRGNFPPRFSGLQFPNYSSELNVNALELDDSALYLCASSPDRVVTFFGQGTRLTVV.

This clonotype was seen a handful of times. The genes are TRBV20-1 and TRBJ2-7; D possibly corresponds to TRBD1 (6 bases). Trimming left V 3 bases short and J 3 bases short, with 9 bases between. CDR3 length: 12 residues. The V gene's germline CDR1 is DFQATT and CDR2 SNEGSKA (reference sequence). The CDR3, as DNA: TGCAGTGCTAGCAAGGACAGCTACGAGCAGTACTTC. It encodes CSASKDSYEQYF.

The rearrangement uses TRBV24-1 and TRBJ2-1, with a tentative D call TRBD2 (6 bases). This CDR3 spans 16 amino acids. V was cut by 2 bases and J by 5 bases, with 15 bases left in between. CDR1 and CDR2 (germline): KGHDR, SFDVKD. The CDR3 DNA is TGTGCCACCAGTGATTGGGGCGGGATAGCCAACAATGAGCAGTTCTTC. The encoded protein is CATSDWGGIANNEQFF.

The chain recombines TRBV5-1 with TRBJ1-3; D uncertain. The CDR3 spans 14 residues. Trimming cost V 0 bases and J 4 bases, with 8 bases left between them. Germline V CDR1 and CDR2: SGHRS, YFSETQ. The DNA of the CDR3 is TGCGCCAGCAGCTTGGCCCCCAGGGGAAACACCATATATTTT. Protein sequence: CASSLAPRGNTIYF.

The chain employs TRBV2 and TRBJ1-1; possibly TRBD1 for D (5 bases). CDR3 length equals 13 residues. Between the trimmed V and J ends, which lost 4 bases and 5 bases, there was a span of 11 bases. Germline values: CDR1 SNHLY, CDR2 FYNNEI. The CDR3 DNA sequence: TGTGCCAGCAGTGTACGGTGGGGGACTGAAGCTTTCTTT. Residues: CASSVRWGTEAFF.

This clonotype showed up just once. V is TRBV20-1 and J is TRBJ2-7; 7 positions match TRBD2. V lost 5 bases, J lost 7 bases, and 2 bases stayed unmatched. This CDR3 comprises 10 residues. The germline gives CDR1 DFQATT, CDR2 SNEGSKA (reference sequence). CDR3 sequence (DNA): TGCAGTGCTGGCGGGAGTGAGCAGTACTTC. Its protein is CSAGGSEQYF.

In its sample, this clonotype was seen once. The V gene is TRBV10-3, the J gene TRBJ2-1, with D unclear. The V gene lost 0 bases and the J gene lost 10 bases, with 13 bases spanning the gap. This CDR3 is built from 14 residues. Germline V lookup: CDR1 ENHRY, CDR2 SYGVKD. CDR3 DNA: TGTGCCATCAGTGAGTCAGGTAGTACCTACGAGCAGTTCTTC. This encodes CAISESGSTYEQFF.

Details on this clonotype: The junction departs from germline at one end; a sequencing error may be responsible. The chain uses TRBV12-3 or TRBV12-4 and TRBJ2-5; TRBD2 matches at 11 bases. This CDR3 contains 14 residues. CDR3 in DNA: TGTGCCAGCAGTGTAGCGGGGGGGAACAATGAGCAGTACTTC. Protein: CASSVAGGNNEQYF.

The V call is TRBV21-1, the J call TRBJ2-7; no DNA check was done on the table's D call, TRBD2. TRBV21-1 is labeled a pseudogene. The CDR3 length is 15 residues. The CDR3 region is CASYTSGRDSYEQYF. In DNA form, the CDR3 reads TGTGCCAGCTACACTAGCGGGAGGGACTCCTACGAGCAGTACTTC.

Written as DNA, the CDR3 is TGTGCCAGCAGCGTAGATAGACAGTTGAATGAAAAACTGTTTTTT. Translation gives CASSVDRQLNEKLFF. The rearrangement links TRBV9 to TRBJ1-4; possible D gene TRBD1, 5 bases. Germline CDR1 SGDLS, CDR2 YYNGEE. The CDR3 loop spans 15 amino acids. V lost 0 bases, J lost 5 bases, and 11 bases lay in between.

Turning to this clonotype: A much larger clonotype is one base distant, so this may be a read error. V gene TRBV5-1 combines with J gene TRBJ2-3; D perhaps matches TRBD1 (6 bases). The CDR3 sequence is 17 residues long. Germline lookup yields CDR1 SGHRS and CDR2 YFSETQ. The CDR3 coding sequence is TGCGCCAGCAGCTTCAACCCGAAACAAGGGGACACAAATACGCAGTATTTT. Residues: CASSFNPKQGDTNTQYF.

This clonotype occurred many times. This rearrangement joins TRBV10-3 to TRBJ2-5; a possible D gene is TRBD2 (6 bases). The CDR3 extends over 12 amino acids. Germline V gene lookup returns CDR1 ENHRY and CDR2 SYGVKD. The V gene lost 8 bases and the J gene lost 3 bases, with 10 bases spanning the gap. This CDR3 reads CAIAGLEETQYF. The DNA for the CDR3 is TGTGCCATCGCGGGGCTAGAAGAGACCCAGTACTTC.

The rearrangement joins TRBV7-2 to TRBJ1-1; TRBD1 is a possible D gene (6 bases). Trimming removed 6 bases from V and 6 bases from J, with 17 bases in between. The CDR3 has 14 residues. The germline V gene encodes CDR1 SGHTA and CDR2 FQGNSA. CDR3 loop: CASSRGGAPPEAFF. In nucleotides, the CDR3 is TGTGCCAGCAGTCGAGGGGGGGCTCCCCCTGAAGCTTTCTTT.

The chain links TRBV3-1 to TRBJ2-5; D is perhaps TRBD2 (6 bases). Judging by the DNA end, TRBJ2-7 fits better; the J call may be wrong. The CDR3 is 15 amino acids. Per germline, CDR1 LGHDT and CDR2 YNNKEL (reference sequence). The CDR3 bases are TGTGCCAGCAGCCCAAGCACCGGAGGGCCCATCGAGCAGTACTTC. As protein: CASSPSTGGPIEQYF.

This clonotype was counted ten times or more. The CDR3 here is CASSKEGQGAYEQYF. As DNA, the CDR3 is TGTGCCAGCAGCAAAGAGGGACAGGGGGCCTACGAGCAGTACTTC. The chain carries TRBV7-2 and TRBJ2-7, with 11 bases that match TRBD1. With 5 bases clipped from V and 2 bases from J, the junction kept 5 bases outside the gene matches. CDR3 size: 15 residues. Germline-derived CDR1 and CDR2 are SGHTA and FQGNSA.

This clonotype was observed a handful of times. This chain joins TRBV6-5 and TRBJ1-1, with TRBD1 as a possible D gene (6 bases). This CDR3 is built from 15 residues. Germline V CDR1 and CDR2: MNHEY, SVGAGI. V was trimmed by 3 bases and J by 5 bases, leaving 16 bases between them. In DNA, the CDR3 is TGTGCCAGCAGTTATTCAACAGGGAGCGGTACTGAAGCTTTCTTT. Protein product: CASSYSTGSGTEAFF.

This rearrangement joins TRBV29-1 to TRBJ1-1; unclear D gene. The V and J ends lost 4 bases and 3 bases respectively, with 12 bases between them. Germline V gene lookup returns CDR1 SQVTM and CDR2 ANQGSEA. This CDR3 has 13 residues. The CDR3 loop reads CSVVLSEYTEAFF. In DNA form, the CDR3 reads TGCAGCGTTGTTCTCTCAGAATACACTGAAGCTTTCTTT.

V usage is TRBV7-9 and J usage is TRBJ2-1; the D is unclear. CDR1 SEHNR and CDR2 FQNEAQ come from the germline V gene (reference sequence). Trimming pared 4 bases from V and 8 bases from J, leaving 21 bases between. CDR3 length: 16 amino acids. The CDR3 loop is CASSYKFHTRLDEQFF. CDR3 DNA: TGTGCCAGCAGCTACAAATTCCACACGAGGTTGGATGAGCAGTTCTTC.

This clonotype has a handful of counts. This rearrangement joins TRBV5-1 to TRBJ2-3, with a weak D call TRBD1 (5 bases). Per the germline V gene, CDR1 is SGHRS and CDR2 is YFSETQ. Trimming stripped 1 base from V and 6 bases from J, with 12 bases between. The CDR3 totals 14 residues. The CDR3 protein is CASSLSGLPDTQYF. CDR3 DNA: TGCGCCAGCAGCTTGTCAGGGTTGCCGGATACGCAGTATTTT.

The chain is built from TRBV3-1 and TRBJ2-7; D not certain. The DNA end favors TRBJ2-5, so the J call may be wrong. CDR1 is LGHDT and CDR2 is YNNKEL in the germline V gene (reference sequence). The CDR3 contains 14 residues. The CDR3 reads CASSQNQVVQTQYF. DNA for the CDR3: TGTGCCAGCAGCCAAAATCAGGTGGTCCAGACCCAGTACTTC.

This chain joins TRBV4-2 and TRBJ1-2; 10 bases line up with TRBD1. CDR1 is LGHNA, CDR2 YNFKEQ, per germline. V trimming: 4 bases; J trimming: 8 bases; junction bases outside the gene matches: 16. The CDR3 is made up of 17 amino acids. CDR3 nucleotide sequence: TGTGCCAGCAGCCTAGCCGGGACAGGGGCCGCCCTGGGGGGCTACACCTTC. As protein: CASSLAGTGAALGGYTF.

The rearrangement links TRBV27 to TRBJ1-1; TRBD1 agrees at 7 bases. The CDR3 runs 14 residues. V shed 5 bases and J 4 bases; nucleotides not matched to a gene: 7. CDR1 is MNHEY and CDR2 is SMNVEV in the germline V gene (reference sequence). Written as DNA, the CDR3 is TGTGCCAGCAGTGTAGGGCCAGGGGGCACTGAAGCTTTCTTT. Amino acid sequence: CASSVGPGGTEAFF.

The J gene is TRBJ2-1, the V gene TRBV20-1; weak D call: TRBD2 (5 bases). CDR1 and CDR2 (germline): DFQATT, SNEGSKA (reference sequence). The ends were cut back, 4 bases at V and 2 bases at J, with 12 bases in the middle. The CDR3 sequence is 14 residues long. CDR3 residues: CSATREPTYNEQFF. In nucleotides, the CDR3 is TGCAGTGCTACCCGGGAACCGACCTACAATGAGCAGTTCTTC.

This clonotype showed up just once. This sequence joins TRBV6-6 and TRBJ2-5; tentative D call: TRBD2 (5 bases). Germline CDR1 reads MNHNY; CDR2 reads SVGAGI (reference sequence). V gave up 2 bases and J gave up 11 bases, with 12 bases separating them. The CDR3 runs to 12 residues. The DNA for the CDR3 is TGTGCCAGCAGTTACGAGGGCGATGAGCAGTACTTC. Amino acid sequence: CASSYEGDEQYF.